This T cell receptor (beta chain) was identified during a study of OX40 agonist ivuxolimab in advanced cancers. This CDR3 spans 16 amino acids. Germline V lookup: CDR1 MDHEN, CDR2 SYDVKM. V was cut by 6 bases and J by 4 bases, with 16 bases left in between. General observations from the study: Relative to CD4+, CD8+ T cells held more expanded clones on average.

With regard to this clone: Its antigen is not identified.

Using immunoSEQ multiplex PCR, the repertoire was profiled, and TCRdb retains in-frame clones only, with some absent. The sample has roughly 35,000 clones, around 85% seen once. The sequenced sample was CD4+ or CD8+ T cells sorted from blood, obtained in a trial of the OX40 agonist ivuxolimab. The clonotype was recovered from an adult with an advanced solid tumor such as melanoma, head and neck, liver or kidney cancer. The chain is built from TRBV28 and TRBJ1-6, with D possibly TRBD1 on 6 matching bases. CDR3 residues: CASRASGVGYNSPLHF. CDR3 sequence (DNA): TGTGCCAGCAGAGCTTCAGGGGTGGGTTATAATTCACCCCTCCACTTT.